This is a list of T cell receptor beta chains from one sample in a study of early T cells in non-severe SARS-CoV-2 infection. TCRdb re-derived calls from the 5' RACE reads in MiXCR, one entry per CDR3 protein. Of about 64,000 distinct CDR3 sequences listed, 4.9% are singletons. Sequences were obtained from whole blood. The receptor set was obtained from an adult who was a healthcare worker with PCR-confirmed SARS-CoV-2 infection or an uninfected control (not recorded which). CDR3s include the opening cysteine and the closing phenylalanine or tryptophan. The order of the fields is V gene, clone size, J gene, D gene, CDR3 protein, CDR3 DNA. The D gene is left open where the match is weak. Part of the rows lack a size; the others show once, few, many or a class for expanded clones.

V gene: TRBV10-3; clone size: many; J gene: TRBJ2-1; D gene: TRBD2; CDR3 protein: CAITPAGGDEQFF; CDR3 DNA: TGTGCCATCACCCCAGCGGGAGGTGATGAGCAGTTCTTC
V gene: TRBV30; clone size: .; J gene: TRBJ1-5; D gene: TRBD1; CDR3 protein: CAWSHNYRGLNQPQHF; CDR3 DNA: TGTGCCTGGAGCCATAACTACAGGGGCCTCAATCAGCCCCAGCATTTT
V gene: TRBV5-1; clone size: few; J gene: TRBJ1-1; D gene: .; CDR3 protein: CASSLGGRRDTEAFF; CDR3 DNA: TGCGCCAGCAGCTTGGGTGGTCGAAGGGACACTGAAGCTTTCTTT
V gene: TRBV27; clone size: .; J gene: TRBJ2-1; D gene: .; CDR3 protein: CASSLGYEQFF; CDR3 DNA: TGTGCCAGCAGTTTAGGTTATGAGCAGTTCTTC
V gene: TRBV28; clone size: few; J gene: TRBJ1-1; D gene: .; CDR3 protein: CATSGRDGAFF; CDR3 DNA: TGTGCCACCTCCGGCCGGGACGGAGCTTTCTTT
V gene: TRBV7-2; clone size: .; J gene: TRBJ2-3; D gene: TRBD2; CDR3 protein: CASSRLGGGSTDTQYF; CDR3 DNA: TGTGCCAGCAGCCGACTAGGCGGGGGGAGCACAGATACGCAGTATTTT
V gene: TRBV20-1; clone size: many; J gene: TRBJ2-1; D gene: .; CDR3 protein: CSVTEFRNEQFF; CDR3 DNA: TGCAGTGTCACAGAGTTCCGCAATGAGCAGTTCTTC
V gene: TRBV10-1; clone size: .; J gene: TRBJ2-3; D gene: TRBD1; CDR3 protein: CASSPTRQGGDTQYF; CDR3 DNA: TGCGCCAGCAGTCCAACCCGACAGGGGGGAGATACGCAGTATTTT
V gene: TRBV20-1; clone size: few; J gene: TRBJ2-3; D gene: TRBD2; CDR3 protein: CSARARLAASHTQYF; CDR3 DNA: TGCAGTGCTAGGGCTAGACTAGCGGCCAGTCATACGCAGTATTTT
V gene: TRBV12-3/TRBV12-4; clone size: few; J gene: TRBJ1-1; D gene: .; CDR3 protein: CASREQVSRTEAFF; CDR3 DNA: TGTGCCAGCAGGGAACAGGTTAGTAGGACTGAAGCTTTCTTT
V gene: TRBV5-4; clone size: few; J gene: TRBJ2-7; D gene: .; CDR3 protein: CASSLGGGTYEQYF; CDR3 DNA: TGTGCCAGCAGCTTGGGTGGGGGGACCTACGAGCAGTACTTC
V gene: TRBV5-1; clone size: .; J gene: TRBJ2-3; D gene: .; CDR3 protein: CASSSQRGETDTQYF; CDR3 DNA: TGCGCCAGCAGCTCCCAGAGGGGGGAAACAGATACGCAGTATTTT
V gene: TRBV29-1; clone size: many; J gene: TRBJ2-3; D gene: .; CDR3 protein: CSARGRNTDTQYF; CDR3 DNA: TGCAGCGCGAGGGGACGGAACACAGATACGCAGTATTTT
V gene: TRBV19; clone size: many; J gene: TRBJ2-1; D gene: TRBD1; CDR3 protein: CASEVSGTGVSNEQFF; CDR3 DNA: TGTGCCAGTGAAGTATCCGGGACAGGGGTGAGCAATGAGCAGTTCTTC
V gene: TRBV7-3; clone size: many; J gene: TRBJ1-2; D gene: TRBD1; CDR3 protein: CASSSPGGRGYTF; CDR3 DNA: TGTGCCAGCAGCTCACCAGGGGGGAGAGGCTACACCTTC
V gene: TRBV7-3; clone size: many; J gene: TRBJ2-1; D gene: .; CDR3 protein: CASSSDGFGEQFF; CDR3 DNA: TGTGCCAGCAGCTCCGACGGATTCGGTGAGCAGTTCTTC
V gene: TRBV7-8; clone size: many; J gene: TRBJ2-7; D gene: .; CDR3 protein: CASSLGGSLYEQYF; CDR3 DNA: TGTGCCAGCAGCTTAGGCGGCTCACTGTACGAGCAGTACTTC
V gene: TRBV18; clone size: many; J gene: TRBJ2-5; D gene: .; CDR3 protein: CASSTTHGETQYF; CDR3 DNA: TGTGCCAGCTCAACGACCCATGGAGAGACCCAGTACTTC
V gene: TRBV7-9; clone size: many; J gene: TRBJ2-1; D gene: .; CDR3 protein: CASSVSDQFNEQFF; CDR3 DNA: TGTGCCAGCAGCGTCTCCGACCAGTTTAATGAGCAGTTCTTC
V gene: TRBV29-1; clone size: few; J gene: TRBJ2-3; D gene: .; CDR3 protein: CSVSRESTDTQYF; CDR3 DNA: TGCAGCGTTTCGAGGGAAAGCACAGATACGCAGTATTTT
V gene: TRBV20-1; clone size: .; J gene: TRBJ2-3; D gene: .; CDR3 protein: CSSRERTTDTQYF; CDR3 DNA: TGCAGTTCAAGGGAGCGAACCACAGATACGCAGTATTTT
V gene: TRBV10-3; clone size: .; J gene: TRBJ2-2; D gene: TRBD2; CDR3 protein: CAISEALAGALTNTGELFF; CDR3 DNA: TGTGCCATCAGTGAGGCGCTAGCGGGGGCCCTAACAAACACCGGGGAGCTGTTTTTT
V gene: TRBV11-2; clone size: .; J gene: TRBJ2-1; D gene: .; CDR3 protein: CASSFDGAGHEQFF; CDR3 DNA: TGTGCCAGCAGCTTCGACGGGGCCGGGCATGAGCAGTTCTTC
V gene: TRBV14; clone size: many; J gene: TRBJ1-2; D gene: TRBD1; CDR3 protein: CASSPRGQNYGYTF; CDR3 DNA: TGTGCCAGCAGTCCCCGGGGACAGAACTATGGCTACACCTTC
V gene: TRBV7-2; clone size: many; J gene: TRBJ2-1; D gene: .; CDR3 protein: CASSLEAKAYNEQFF; CDR3 DNA: TGTGCCAGCAGCTTAGAGGCCAAAGCCTACAATGAGCAGTTCTTC
V gene: TRBV3-1; clone size: many; J gene: TRBJ1-4; D gene: TRBD1; CDR3 protein: CASSLLGTGLANEKLFF; CDR3 DNA: TGTGCCAGCAGCCTCCTGGGGACAGGCCTCGCAAATGAAAAACTGTTTTTT
V gene: TRBV4-1; clone size: few; J gene: TRBJ2-3; D gene: .; CDR3 protein: CASSQESASTDTQYF; CDR3 DNA: TGCGCCAGCAGCCAAGAATCGGCTAGCACAGATACGCAGTATTTT
V gene: TRBV5-4; clone size: few; J gene: TRBJ2-3; D gene: TRBD2; CDR3 protein: CASSSQGREVTDTQYF; CDR3 DNA: TGTGCCAGCAGCTCCCAGGGGCGGGAGGTAACAGATACGCAGTATTTT
V gene: TRBV25-1; clone size: few; J gene: TRBJ2-7; D gene: .; CDR3 protein: CASSESVGRSGQYF; CDR3 DNA: TGTGCCAGCAGTGAATCGGTGGGGCGATCGGGGCAGTACTTC
V gene: TRBV2; clone size: many; J gene: TRBJ2-3; D gene: .; CDR3 protein: CASSGNRLSTDTQYF; CDR3 DNA: TGTGCCAGCAGTGGGAATAGACTCAGTACAGATACGCAGTATTTT
V gene: TRBV7-3; clone size: many; J gene: TRBJ2-2; D gene: TRBD2; CDR3 protein: CASSLIPGLAENTGELFF; CDR3 DNA: TGTGCCAGCAGCTTAATCCCCGGACTAGCGGAGAACACCGGGGAGCTGTTTTTT
V gene: TRBV4-3; clone size: few; J gene: TRBJ2-7; D gene: TRBD1; CDR3 protein: CASSVARTGAYEQYF; CDR3 DNA: TGCGCCAGCAGCGTAGCCCGGACAGGGGCCTACGAGCAGTACTTC
V gene: TRBV18; clone size: .; J gene: TRBJ2-1; D gene: .; CDR3 protein: CASSPQKGRYNEQFF; CDR3 DNA: TGTGCCAGCTCACCACAGAAAGGGAGATACAATGAGCAGTTCTTC
V gene: TRBV20-1; clone size: many; J gene: TRBJ1-5; D gene: .; CDR3 protein: CSATLPVAGDQPQHF; CDR3 DNA: TGCAGTGCTACCCTCCCCGTGGCGGGTGATCAGCCCCAGCATTTT
V gene: TRBV6-1; clone size: few; J gene: TRBJ1-2; D gene: TRBD1; CDR3 protein: CASRADGTGLFYGYTF; CDR3 DNA: TGTGCCAGCAGAGCTGACGGGACAGGCCTATTCTATGGCTACACCTTC
V gene: TRBV3-1; clone size: few; J gene: TRBJ1-1; D gene: .; CDR3 protein: CASSRSPGTFLGTEAFF; CDR3 DNA: TGTGCCAGCAGCCGAAGTCCCGGGACCTTCTTGGGTACTGAAGCTTTCTTT
V gene: TRBV10-1; clone size: many; J gene: TRBJ2-2; D gene: .; CDR3 protein: CASSDPSRVFGELFF; CDR3 DNA: TGCGCCAGCAGTGACCCTAGTAGGGTCTTCGGGGAGCTGTTTTTT
V gene: TRBV10-3; clone size: .; J gene: TRBJ2-7; D gene: .; CDR3 protein: CAISDAGGSEQYF; CDR3 DNA: TGTGCCATCAGTGACGCGGGTGGGAGCGAGCAGTACTTC
V gene: TRBV27; clone size: few; J gene: TRBJ2-1; D gene: TRBD2; CDR3 protein: CASSSASGSIYNEQFF; CDR3 DNA: TGTGCCAGCAGTTCTGCTAGCGGGAGTATCTACAATGAGCAGTTCTTC
V gene: TRBV19; clone size: few; J gene: TRBJ1-5; D gene: TRBD1; CDR3 protein: CASSLTGGTYSNQPQHF; CDR3 DNA: TGTGCCAGTAGTCTTACAGGGGGCACTTATAGCAATCAGCCCCAGCATTTT
V gene: TRBV4-1; clone size: many; J gene: TRBJ1-1; D gene: TRBD1; CDR3 protein: CASTTRDRGNTEAFF; CDR3 DNA: TGCGCCAGCACCACCCGGGACAGGGGGAACACTGAAGCTTTCTTT
V gene: TRBV29-1; clone size: .; J gene: TRBJ2-7; D gene: TRBD1; CDR3 protein: CSVTGQSSYEQYF; CDR3 DNA: TGCAGCGTTACGGGACAGTCCTCCTACGAGCAGTACTTC
V gene: TRBV20-1; clone size: few; J gene: TRBJ1-6; D gene: .; CDR3 protein: CSARDLDPSSYNSPLHF; CDR3 DNA: TGCAGTGCTAGAGATCTGGATCCGAGCTCCTATAATTCACCCCTCCACTTT
V gene: TRBV7-9; clone size: many; J gene: TRBJ2-2; D gene: .; CDR3 protein: CASSLVTGELFF; CDR3 DNA: TGTGCCAGCAGCTTAGTTACCGGGGAGCTGTTTTTT
V gene: TRBV7-2; clone size: many; J gene: TRBJ2-1; D gene: TRBD2; CDR3 protein: CASSLYASGAGGPYNEQFF; CDR3 DNA: TGTGCCAGCAGCTTGTACGCTTCCGGAGCGGGGGGGCCCTACAATGAGCAGTTCTTC
V gene: TRBV7-2; clone size: many; J gene: TRBJ2-5; D gene: .; CDR3 protein: CASSLGPQETQYF; CDR3 DNA: TGTGCCAGCAGCTTAGGACCCCAAGAGACCCAGTACTTC